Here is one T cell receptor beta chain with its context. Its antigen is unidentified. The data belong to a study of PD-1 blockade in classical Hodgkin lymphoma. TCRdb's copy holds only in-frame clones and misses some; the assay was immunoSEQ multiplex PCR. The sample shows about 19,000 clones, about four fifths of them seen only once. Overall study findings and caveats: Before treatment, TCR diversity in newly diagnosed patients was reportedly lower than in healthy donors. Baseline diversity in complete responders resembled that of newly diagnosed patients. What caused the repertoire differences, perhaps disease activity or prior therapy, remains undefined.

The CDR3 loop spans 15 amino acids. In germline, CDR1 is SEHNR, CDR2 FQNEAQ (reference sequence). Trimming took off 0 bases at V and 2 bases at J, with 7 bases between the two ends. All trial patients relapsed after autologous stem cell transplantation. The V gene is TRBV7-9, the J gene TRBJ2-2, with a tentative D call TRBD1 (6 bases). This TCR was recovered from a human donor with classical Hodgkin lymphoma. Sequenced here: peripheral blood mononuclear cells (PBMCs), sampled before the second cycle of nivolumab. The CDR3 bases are TGTGCCAGCAGCTTAGCTGGGGGCAACACCGGGGAGCTGTTTTTT. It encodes CASSLAGGNTGELFF.